The rows below give T cell receptor beta chains drawn from one sample of a study of CD8 T cells in ankylosing spondylitis. In TCRdb, the 5' RACE reads were re-called with MiXCR into one record per CDR3 protein. The table records 250,000 or so distinct CDR3 sequences, roughly a quarter of them present only once. What was sequenced was blood, either unsorted or a sorted T cell fraction (not recorded which). These receptors came from a male donor with ankylosing spondylitis or in good health (not recorded which). The CDR3 runs from the conserved cysteine through the conserved F or W. The D gene is left open where the match is weak. Some rows mark clone size as missing; the rest say once, few, many or name a class of expanded clone.

d_call clone_size j_call v_call cdr3_nt cdr3_aa
TRBD1 NA TRBJ1-2 TRBV20-1 TGCAGTGAGGAGGGGGCAATGGACTATGGCTACACCTTC CSEEGAMDYGYTF
NA many TRBJ2-5 TRBV6-1 TGTGCCAGCAGTCCCCTTGGCGGGGAACACCAAGAGACCCAGTACTTC CASSPLGGEHQETQYF
NA NA TRBJ2-1 TRBV10-3 TGTGCCATCAGTGAGTCCGGGGGTTATGAGCAGTTCTTC CAISESGGYEQFF
NA many TRBJ2-2 TRBV25-1 TGTGCCAGCAGTCGCAGGGGGGGGAACACCGGGGAGCTGTTTTTT CASSRRGGNTGELFF
NA many TRBJ2-7 TRBV5-1 TGCGCCAGCAGCTTGTTGGGGGGGCCTTACGAGCAGTACTTC CASSLLGGPYEQYF
NA NA TRBJ2-5 TRBV24-1 TGTGCCACCAGTGACACCCGGGGGCGCGGGGAGACCCAGTACTTC CATSDTRGRGETQYF
TRBD1 NA TRBJ1-2 TRBV5-5 TGTGCCAGCAGCTACCACACAGGGGATGGCTACACCTTC CASSYHTGDGYTF
TRBD1 NA TRBJ2-7 TRBV20-1 TGCAGTGCTAGAGGGACAGGGATTTTGGGCGCATACTACGAGCAGTACTTC CSARGTGILGAYYEQYF
NA many TRBJ2-3 TRBV15 TGTGCCACCAGCAGAGAAGGGGGCACAGATACGCAGTATTTT CATSREGGTDTQYF
TRBD2 many TRBJ2-2 TRBV12-3/TRBV12-4 TGTGCCAGCAGGGAAGCGGGGGGGACGATACGGGAGCTGTTTTTT CASREAGGTIRELFF
TRBD1 NA TRBJ2-7 TRBV20-1 TGCAGTGCTAGACTAGGACAGGGGGCATACGAGCAGTACTTC CSARLGQGAYEQYF
NA few TRBJ2-7 TRBV20-1 TGCAGTGCTCGAAAGTCCCTAGTCTCCTTCGAGCAGTACTTC CSARKSLVSFEQYF
NA NA TRBJ2-7 TRBV15 TGTGCCACCAGCAGCAGGGAGAGCTCCTACGAGCAGTACTTC CATSSRESSYEQYF
TRBD1 few TRBJ1-2 TRBV29-1 TGCAGCGTTGAGGCAGGGGGGGCCTATGGCTACACCTTC CSVEAGGAYGYTF
NA NA TRBJ2-3 TRBV19 TGTGCCAGTAGTATGCCGGGAGATACGCAGTATTTT CASSMPGDTQYF
NA NA TRBJ2-7 TRBV29-1 TGCAGCGTTGGGGATTTGGTGGGGAGCCAGTACTTC CSVGDLVGSQYF
NA NA TRBJ2-1 TRBV6-1 TGTGCCAGCAGTGAAGGGGTCAGGGACGTGGAGTTCTTC CASSEGVRDVEFF
NA many TRBJ1-6 TRBV5-1 TGCGCCAGCAGCTCCCCCGGGACCAAATCTCCCCTCCACTTT CASSSPGTKSPLHF
NA NA TRBJ2-5 TRBV15 TGTGCCACCAGCAGAGGAGGCCAAGAGACCCAGTACTTC CATSRGGQETQYF
TRBD2 NA TRBJ2-1 TRBV9 TGTGCCAGCAGCGTAGTATCCGTAGCGGGGGGATACAATGAGCAGTTCTTC CASSVVSVAGGYNEQFF
NA NA TRBJ2-7 TRBV20-1 TGCAGTGCCAGGCGGGACTCCGCAAGGGACGAGCAGTACTTC CSARRDSARDEQYF
NA NA TRBJ2-3 TRBV20-1 TGCAGTGCCACCCAGGGACGGGATACGCAGTATTTT CSATQGRDTQYF
NA few TRBJ2-5 TRBV19 TGTGCCAGTAGTATGTACCAAGAGACCCAGTACTTC CASSMYQETQYF
NA many TRBJ2-5 TRBV27 TGTGCCAGCAGTCCGCACGACGAAGAGACCCAGTACTTC CASSPHDEETQYF
NA few TRBJ2-5 TRBV3-1 TGTGCCAGCAGCCAAGTAAGGAGGGGGCAAGAGACCCAGTACTTC CASSQVRRGQETQYF
NA NA TRBJ2-7 TRBV7-3 TGTGCCAGCAGCTCGGGGCGGCAACAGTACTTC CASSSGRQQYF
NA many TRBJ2-1 TRBV6-6 TGTGCCAGCAGTTGGGGTGAGCAGTTCTTC CASSWGEQFF
TRBD1 few TRBJ2-7 TRBV20-1 TGCAGTGCTATCGACCCAACAGGGGCCCAATCCTACGAGCAGTACTTC CSAIDPTGAQSYEQYF
NA many TRBJ2-1 TRBV11-3 TGTGCCAGCAGCAAAGTGGGGGTTTTGGATGAGCAGTTCTTC CASSKVGVLDEQFF
NA few TRBJ1-1 TRBV20-1 TGCAGTGCTAGAGTCCAGGACAGGAACACTGAAGCTTTCTTT CSARVQDRNTEAFF
NA many TRBJ2-4 TRBV5-5 TGTGCCAGCAGCTCCCAGGGAGCGGCCGCCAAAAACATTCAGTACTTC CASSSQGAAAKNIQYF
NA few TRBJ1-2 TRBV5-1 TGCGCCAGCCGCTTTGTGGTTCGAGATGGCTACACCTTC CASRFVVRDGYTF
NA many TRBJ2-2 TRBV5-1 TGCGCCAGCAGCTTGATGGGAGGATCGCGGGAGCTGTTTTTT CASSLMGGSRELFF
NA many TRBJ1-5 TRBV12-3/TRBV12-4 TGTGCCAGCAGTCCGGGGTTCGGTCAGCCCCAGCATTTT CASSPGFGQPQHF
NA many TRBJ2-5 TRBV29-1 TGCAGCGTTGGGGCCGGCGGGGAGACCCAGTACTTC CSVGAGGETQYF
NA few TRBJ2-5 TRBV3-1 TGTGCCAGCAGCCCTTTATATGGCTTTCAAGAGACCCAGTACTTC CASSPLYGFQETQYF
NA few TRBJ1-2 TRBV12-3/TRBV12-4 TGTGCCAGCAGCCCGGGTCCCACTAACTATGGCTACACCTTC CASSPGPTNYGYTF
TRBD1 few TRBJ1-1 TRBV6-1 TGTGCCAGCAGGGGACAGGGGGCGGGGGACACTGAAGCTTTCTTT CASRGQGAGDTEAFF
NA few TRBJ2-5 TRBV11-2 TGTGCCAGCAGCCCCTCGGGTGCGGGCCAGTACTTC CASSPSGAGQYF
TRBD2 many TRBJ2-5 TRBV29-1 TGCAGCGTTGCCATGGGGCTAGCGGGGGGGCGAGAGACCCAGTACTTC CSVAMGLAGGRETQYF
NA few TRBJ2-3 TRBV29-1 TGCAGCGTTGACCCCGACAGCACGCAGTATTTT CSVDPDSTQYF